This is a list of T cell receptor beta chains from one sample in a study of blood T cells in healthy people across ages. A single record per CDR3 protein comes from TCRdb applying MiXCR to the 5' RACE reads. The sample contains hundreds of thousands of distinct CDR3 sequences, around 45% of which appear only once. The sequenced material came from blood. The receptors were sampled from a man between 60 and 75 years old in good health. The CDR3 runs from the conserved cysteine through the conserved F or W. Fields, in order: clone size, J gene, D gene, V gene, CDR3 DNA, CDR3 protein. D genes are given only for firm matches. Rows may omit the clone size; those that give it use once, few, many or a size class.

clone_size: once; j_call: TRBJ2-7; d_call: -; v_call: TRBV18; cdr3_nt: TGTGCCAGCTCACCATTGGAGTCCTACGAGCAGTACTTC; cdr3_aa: CASSPLESYEQYF
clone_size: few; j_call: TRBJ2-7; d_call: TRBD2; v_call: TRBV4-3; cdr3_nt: TGCGCCAGCAGCCAAATGTCTAGCGGAACCTACGAGCAGTACTTC; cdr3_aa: CASSQMSSGTYEQYF
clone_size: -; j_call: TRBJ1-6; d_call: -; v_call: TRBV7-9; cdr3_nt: TGTGCCAGCAGCTTAATCGGCAGCGGGATGAATTCACCCCTCCACTTT; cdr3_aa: CASSLIGSGMNSPLHF
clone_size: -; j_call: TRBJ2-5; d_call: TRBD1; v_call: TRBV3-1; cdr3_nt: TGTGCCAGCAGCCAAACTGGGCGAGGGGGCAATGAGCAGTACTTC; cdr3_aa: CASSQTGRGGNEQYF
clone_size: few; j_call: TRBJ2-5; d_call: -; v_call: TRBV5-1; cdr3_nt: TGCGCCAGCAGCATGAGGACAGACCGAGAGACCCAGTACTTC; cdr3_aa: CASSMRTDRETQYF
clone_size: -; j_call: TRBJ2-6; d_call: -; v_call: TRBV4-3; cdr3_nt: TGCGCCAGCAGCCAAGACGGGGCAGGGAGTCTACTCGGGGCCAACGTCCTGACTTTC; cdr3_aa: CASSQDGAGSLLGANVLTF
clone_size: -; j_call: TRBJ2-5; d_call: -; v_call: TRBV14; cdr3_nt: TGTGCCAGCAGCCAAGATACAGTCCAAGAGACCCAGTACTTC; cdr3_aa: CASSQDTVQETQYF
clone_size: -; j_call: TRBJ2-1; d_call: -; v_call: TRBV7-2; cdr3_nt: TGTGCCAGCAGCTACGGCGCGGGCTTAACCTCCTACGAGCAGTTCTTC; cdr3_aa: CASSYGAGLTSYEQFF
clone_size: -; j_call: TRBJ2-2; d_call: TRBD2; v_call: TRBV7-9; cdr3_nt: TGTGCCAGCAGCTTAGGAATAGCGGGGGCCATGAACACCGGGGAGCTGTTTTTT; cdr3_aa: CASSLGIAGAMNTGELFF
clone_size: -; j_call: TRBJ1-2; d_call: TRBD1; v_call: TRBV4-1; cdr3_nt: TGCGCCAGCAGCCCTACGGACAGGCCCTATGGCTACACCTTC; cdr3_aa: CASSPTDRPYGYTF
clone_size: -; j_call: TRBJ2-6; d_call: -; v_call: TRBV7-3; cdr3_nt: TGTGCCAGCAGACCAACCGGGACGGGCTCTGGGGCCAACGTCCTGACTTTC; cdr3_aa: CASRPTGTGSGANVLTF
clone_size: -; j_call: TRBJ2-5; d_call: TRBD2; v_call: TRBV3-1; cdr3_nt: TGTGCCAGCAGCCGGCGACTAGCGGGGAGCCAAGAGACCCAGTACTTC; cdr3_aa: CASSRRLAGSQETQYF
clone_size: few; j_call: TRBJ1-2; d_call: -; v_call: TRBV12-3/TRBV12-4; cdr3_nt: TGTGCCAGCAGTCCCAGAAAGGCCGAGGGCTACACCTTC; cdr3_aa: CASSPRKAEGYTF
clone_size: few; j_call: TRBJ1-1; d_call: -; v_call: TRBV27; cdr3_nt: TGTGCCAGCACCGGGGGCACTGAAGCTTTCTTT; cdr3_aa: CASTGGTEAFF
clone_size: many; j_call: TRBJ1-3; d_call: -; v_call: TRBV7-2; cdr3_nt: TGTGCCAGCAGTCGACAGAGCCTCTCTGGAAACACCATATATTTT; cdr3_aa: CASSRQSLSGNTIYF
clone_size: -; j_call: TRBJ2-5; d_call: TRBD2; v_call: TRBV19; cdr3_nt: TGTGCCAGTAGTACCAGGACTAGCGGGGAAAACCAAGAGACCCAGTACTTC; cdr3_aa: CASSTRTSGENQETQYF
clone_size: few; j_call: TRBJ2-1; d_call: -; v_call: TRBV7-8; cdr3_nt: TGTGCCAGCAGCGAACAGGGCGGAGGCGATGAGCAGTTCTTC; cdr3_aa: CASSEQGGGDEQFF
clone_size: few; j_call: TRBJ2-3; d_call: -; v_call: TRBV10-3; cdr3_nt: TGTGCCATCAGTGAACCTTTAGCGGAAAGCACAGATACGCAGTATTTT; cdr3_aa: CAISEPLAESTDTQYF
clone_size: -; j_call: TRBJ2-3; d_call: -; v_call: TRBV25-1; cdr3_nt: TGTGCCAGCAGTACACAAAAGAGGGGGAGTGGGAGTACAGATACGCAGTATTTT; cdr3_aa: CASSTQKRGSGSTDTQYF
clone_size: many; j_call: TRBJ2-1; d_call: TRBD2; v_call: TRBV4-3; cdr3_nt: TGCGCCAGCAGCCAAAGGTCTAGCGGGGGCTCCACGGGGGATGAGCAGTTCTTC; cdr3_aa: CASSQRSSGGSTGDEQFF
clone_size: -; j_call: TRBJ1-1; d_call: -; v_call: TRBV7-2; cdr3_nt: TGTGCCAGCCAACCTTTGGTTCTCATGAACACTGAAGCTTTCTTT; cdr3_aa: CASQPLVLMNTEAFF
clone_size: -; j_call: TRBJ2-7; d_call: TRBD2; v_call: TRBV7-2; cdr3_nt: TGTGCCAGCAGGCGGGAGTTAACAGCCTACGAGCAGTACTTC; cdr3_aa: CASRRELTAYEQYF
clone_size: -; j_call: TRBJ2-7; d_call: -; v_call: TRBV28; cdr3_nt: TGTGCCAGCAGTCCCGACAGATTAAGGGCCCCCGACTCCTACGAGCAGTACTTC; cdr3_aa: CASSPDRLRAPDSYEQYF
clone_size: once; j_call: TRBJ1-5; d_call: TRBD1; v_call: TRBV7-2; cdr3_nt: TGTGCCAGCAGCTTAGGGGACAGGGAGGGCCAGCCCCAGCATTTT; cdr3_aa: CASSLGDREGQPQHF
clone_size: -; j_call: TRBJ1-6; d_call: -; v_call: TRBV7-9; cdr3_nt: TGTGCCAGCAGCTCAACGCGGGGTGTGGGCTCACCCCTCCACTTT; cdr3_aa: CASSSTRGVGSPLHF
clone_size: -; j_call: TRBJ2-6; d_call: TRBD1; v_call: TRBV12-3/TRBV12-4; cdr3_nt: TGTGCCAGCAGTCCCGGGACAGGGCTCCCCCTCTCTGGGGCCAACGTCCTGACTTTC; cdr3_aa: CASSPGTGLPLSGANVLTF
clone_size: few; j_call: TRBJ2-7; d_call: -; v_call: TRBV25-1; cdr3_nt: TGTGCCAGCTCAGGGAACGAGCAGTACTTC; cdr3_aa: CASSGNEQYF
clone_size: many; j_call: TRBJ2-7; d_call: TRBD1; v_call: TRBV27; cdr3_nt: TGTGCCAGCAGTACCAGTCGCGGTCGGACAGGGTTCAACGAGCAGTACTTC; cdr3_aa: CASSTSRGRTGFNEQYF
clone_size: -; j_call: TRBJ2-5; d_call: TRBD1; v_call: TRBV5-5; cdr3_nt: TGTGCCAGCAGCTTGTCCCGGGACAGGAAAGAGACCCAGTACTTC; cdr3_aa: CASSLSRDRKETQYF
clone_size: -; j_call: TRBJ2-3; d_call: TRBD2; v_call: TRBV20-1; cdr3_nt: TGCAGTGCGTCGTGGGGGGGTACAGATACGCAGTATTTT; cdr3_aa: CSASWGGTDTQYF
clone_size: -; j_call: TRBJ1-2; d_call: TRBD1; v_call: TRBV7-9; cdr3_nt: TGTGCCAGCAGCCTAACAGGGGGCGATGCCTACACCTTC; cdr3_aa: CASSLTGGDAYTF
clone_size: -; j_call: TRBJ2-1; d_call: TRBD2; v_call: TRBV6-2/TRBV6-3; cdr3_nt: TGTGCCAGCAGTTACTCGCCTCCTAGCGGGATTTACAATGAGCAGTTCTTC; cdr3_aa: CASSYSPPSGIYNEQFF
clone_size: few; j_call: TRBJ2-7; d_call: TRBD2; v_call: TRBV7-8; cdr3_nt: TGTGCCAGCAGCTTAGCGCTTGGTAGCGGGGTTTCCTACGAGCAGTACTTC; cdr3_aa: CASSLALGSGVSYEQYF
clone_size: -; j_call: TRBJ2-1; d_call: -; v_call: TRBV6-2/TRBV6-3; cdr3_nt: TGTGCCAGCAGTTACAGGAACGGCCCCTACAATGAGCAGTTCTTC; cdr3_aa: CASSYRNGPYNEQFF
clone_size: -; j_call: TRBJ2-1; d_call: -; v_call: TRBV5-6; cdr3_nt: TGTGCCAGCAGCTTGGGGGTCCCTTCGGATGAGCAGTTCTTC; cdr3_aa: CASSLGVPSDEQFF
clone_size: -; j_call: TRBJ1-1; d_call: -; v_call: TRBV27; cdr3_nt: TGTGCCAGCAGTTCTAACCTGGGACGGATGAACACTGAAGCTTTCTTT; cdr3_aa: CASSSNLGRMNTEAFF
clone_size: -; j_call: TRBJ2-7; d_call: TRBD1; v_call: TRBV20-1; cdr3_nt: TGCAGTGCTAGTCCCGGACAGGGCGCCGGAGAGCAGTACTTC; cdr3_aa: CSASPGQGAGEQYF
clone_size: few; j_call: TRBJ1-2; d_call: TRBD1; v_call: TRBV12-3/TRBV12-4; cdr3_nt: TGTGCCAGCAGTTTATGGGGACAGGTCATTGGCTACACCTTC; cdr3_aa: CASSLWGQVIGYTF
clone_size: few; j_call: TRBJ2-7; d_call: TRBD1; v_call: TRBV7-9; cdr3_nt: TGTGCCAGCAGCCCACCAGCCGGGACAGGGGCCTACGAGCAGTACTTC; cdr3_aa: CASSPPAGTGAYEQYF